This is a list of T cell receptor beta chains from one sample in a study of cytomegalovirus exposure and HLA in healthy donors. Measured with immunoSEQ multiplex PCR; TCRdb has only the in-frame clones, and not every one. This sample carries more than 95,000 clones, about 91% of them seen once, and the ten largest clones take 1.1%. Sequences were obtained from PBMCs. Source of these receptors: a woman aged 18-30 years in good health and CMV-seronegative. The CDR3 runs from the conserved cysteine through the conserved F or W. The order of the fields is D gene, V gene, J gene, CDR3 protein. D genes are given only for firm matches.

TRBD1,TRBV2,TRBJ2-1,CASSELGTVDEQFF
.,TRBV10-1,TRBJ1-1,CASSESVGNWGAFF
.,TRBV11-2,TRBJ2-7,CASSLDLGGYEQYF
TRBD2,TRBV2,TRBJ2-2,CASSGGPGLPKTGELFF
.,TRBV15,TRBJ1-5,CATSRVLNQPQHF
TRBD1,TRBV5-1,TRBJ1-6,CASTRGGTGNSPLHF
TRBD2,TRBV9,TRBJ2-3,CASGPSGSQTDTQYF
TRBD2,TRBV10-2,TRBJ2-7,CASKLTSGGPRRTYEQYF
TRBD2,TRBV10-2,TRBJ2-1,CATKPTTSGATGKGAFF
TRBD1,TRBV6-1,TRBJ2-3,CASTPGQGTDTQYF